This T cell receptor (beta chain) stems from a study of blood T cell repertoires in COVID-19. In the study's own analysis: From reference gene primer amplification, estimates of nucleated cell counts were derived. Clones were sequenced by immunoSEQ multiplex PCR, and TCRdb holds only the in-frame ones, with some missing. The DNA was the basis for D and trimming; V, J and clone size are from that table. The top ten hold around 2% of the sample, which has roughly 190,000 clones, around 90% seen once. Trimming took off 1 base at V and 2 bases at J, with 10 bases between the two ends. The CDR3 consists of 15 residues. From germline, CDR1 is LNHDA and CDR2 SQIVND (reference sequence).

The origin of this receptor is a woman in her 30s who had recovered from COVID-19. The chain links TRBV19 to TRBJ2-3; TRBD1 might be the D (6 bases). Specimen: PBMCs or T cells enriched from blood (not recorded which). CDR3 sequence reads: CASSIGDKTTDTQYF. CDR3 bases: TGTGCCAGTAGTATAGGGGACAAGACCACAGATACGCAGTATTTT.